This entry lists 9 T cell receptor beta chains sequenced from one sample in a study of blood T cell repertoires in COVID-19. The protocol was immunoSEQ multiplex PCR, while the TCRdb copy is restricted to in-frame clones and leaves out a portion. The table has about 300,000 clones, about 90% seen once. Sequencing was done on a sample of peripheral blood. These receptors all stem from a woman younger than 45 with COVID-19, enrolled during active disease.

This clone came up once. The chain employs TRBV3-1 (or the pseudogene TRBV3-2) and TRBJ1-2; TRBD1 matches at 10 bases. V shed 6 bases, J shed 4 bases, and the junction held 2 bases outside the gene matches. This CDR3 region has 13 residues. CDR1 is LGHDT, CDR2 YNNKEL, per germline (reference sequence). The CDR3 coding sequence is TGTGCCAGCAGGGACAGGGGGTCCTATGGCTACACCTTC. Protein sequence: CASRDRGSYGYTF.

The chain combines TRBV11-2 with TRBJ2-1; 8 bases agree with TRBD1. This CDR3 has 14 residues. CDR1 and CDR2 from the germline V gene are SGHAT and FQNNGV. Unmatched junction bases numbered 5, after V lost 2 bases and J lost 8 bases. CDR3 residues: CASSLSTGVYEQFF. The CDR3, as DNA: TGTGCCAGCAGCTTATCGACAGGGGTTTATGAGCAGTTCTTC.

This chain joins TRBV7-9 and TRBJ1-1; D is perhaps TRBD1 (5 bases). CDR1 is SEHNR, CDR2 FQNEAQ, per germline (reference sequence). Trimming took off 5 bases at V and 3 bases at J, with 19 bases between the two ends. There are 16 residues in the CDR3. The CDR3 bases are TGTGCCAGCAGCCCCGGCGGGCGGGGCTGGGACACTGAAGCTTTCTTT. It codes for CASSPGGRGWDTEAFF.

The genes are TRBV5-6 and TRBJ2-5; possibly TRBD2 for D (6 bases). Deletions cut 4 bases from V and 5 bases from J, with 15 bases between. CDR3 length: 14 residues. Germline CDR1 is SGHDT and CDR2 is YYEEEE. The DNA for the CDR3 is TGTGCCAGCAGCATAAGACTAGTCGGGGAGACCCAGTACTTC. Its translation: CASSIRLVGETQYF.

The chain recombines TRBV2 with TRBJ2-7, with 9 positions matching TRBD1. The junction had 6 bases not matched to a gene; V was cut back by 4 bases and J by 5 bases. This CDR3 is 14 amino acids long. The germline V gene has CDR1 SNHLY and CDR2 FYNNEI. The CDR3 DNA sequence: TGTGCCAGCAGTGTACAGGGGGCTGAAGACGAGCAGTACTTC. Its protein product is CASSVQGAEDEQYF.

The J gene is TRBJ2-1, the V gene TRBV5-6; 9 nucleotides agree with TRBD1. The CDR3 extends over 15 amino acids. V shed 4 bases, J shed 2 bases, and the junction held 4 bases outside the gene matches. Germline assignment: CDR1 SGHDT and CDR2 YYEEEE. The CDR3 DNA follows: TGTGCCAGCAGCCAAGACAGGGGGGCCTACAATGAGCAGTTCTTC. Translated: CASSQDRGAYNEQFF.

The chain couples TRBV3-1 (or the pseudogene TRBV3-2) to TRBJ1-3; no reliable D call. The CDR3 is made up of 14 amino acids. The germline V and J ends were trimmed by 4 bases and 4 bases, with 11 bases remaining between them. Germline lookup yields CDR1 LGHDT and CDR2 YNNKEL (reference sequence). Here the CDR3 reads CASSRAEGGNTIYF. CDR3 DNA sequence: TGTGCCAGCAGCCGCGCCGAGGGAGGAAACACCATATATTTT.

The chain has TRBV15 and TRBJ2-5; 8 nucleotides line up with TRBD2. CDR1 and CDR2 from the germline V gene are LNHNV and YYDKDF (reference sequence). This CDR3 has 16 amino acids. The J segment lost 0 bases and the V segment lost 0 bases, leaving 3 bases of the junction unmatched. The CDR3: CATSRDIGGDQETQYF. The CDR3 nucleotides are TGTGCCACCAGCAGAGATATCGGGGGGGACCAAGAGACCCAGTACTTC.

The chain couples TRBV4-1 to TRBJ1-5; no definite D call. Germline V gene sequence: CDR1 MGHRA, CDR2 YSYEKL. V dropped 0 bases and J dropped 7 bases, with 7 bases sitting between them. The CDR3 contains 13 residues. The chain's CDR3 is CASSQDRVQPQHF. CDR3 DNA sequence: TGCGCCAGCAGCCAAGATCGGGTGCAGCCCCAGCATTTT.